The 12 T cell receptor beta chains below were found in one sample sequenced in a study of blood T cell repertoires in COVID-19. The repertoire was sequenced with immunoSEQ multiplex PCR; TCRdb's copy has only in-frame clones and lacks some. The sample carries roughly 93,000 clones, roughly nine tenths recorded once. Sequenced input: peripheral blood. These receptors all stem from a man aged 50 or older with acute or convalescent COVID-19.

The V gene is TRBV27, the J gene TRBJ2-7; D is undetermined. This CDR3 contains 11 residues. Germline values: CDR1 MNHEY, CDR2 SMNVEV (reference sequence). V gave up 8 bases and J gave up 6 bases, with 11 bases separating them. This CDR3 reads CASLPRGEQYV. The CDR3 DNA is TGTGCCAGCCTACCCCGAGGCGAGCAGTACGTC.

The chain carries TRBV2 and TRBJ2-3; weak D call: TRBD1 (5 bases). The CDR3 loop spans 12 amino acids. Trimming shortened V by 5 bases and J by 6 bases, and 9 bases separated the two germline ends. The germline V gene has CDR1 SNHLY and CDR2 FYNNEI. The CDR3 sequence is CASSRAGDTQYF. The CDR3 nucleotides are TGTGCCAGCAGTCGTGCAGGGGATACGCAGTATTTT.

The rearrangement joins TRBV7-8 to TRBJ2-7; a weak D match, TRBD1 (7 bases). This CDR3 is built from 16 residues. Germline assignment: CDR1 SGHVS and CDR2 FQNEAQ. Trimming shortened V by 5 bases and J by 4 bases, and 21 bases separated the two germline ends. The CDR3 region is CASSPSGGRGDYEQYF. CDR3 bases: TGTGCCAGCAGCCCCTCGGGCGGCAGGGGGGATTACGAGCAGTACTTC.

The gene calls are TRBV7-2 and TRBJ1-5, with D maybe TRBD1 (6 bases). Germline CDR1 and CDR2: SGHTA and FQGNSA. The CDR3 has 15 amino acids. V was trimmed by 1 base and J by 3 bases, leaving 10 bases between them. The CDR3 is CASSLVTGPNQPQHF. CDR3 DNA: TGTGCCAGCAGCTTAGTTACAGGGCCCAATCAGCCCCAGCATTTT.

This chain connects TRBV30 to TRBJ2-7; TRBD2 might be the D (6 bases). Germline CDR1 GTSNPN, CDR2 SVGIG (reference sequence). The germline V and J ends were trimmed by 0 bases and 5 bases, with 11 bases remaining between them. The CDR3 spans 13 residues. The CDR3 nucleotides are TGTGCCTGGAGTGTATCGGGAGCGAACGAGCAGTACGTC. Translated, it gives CAWSVSGANEQYV.

This chain joins TRBV28 and TRBJ1-6; the D gene is possibly TRBD1 (5 bases). The CDR3 loop spans 14 amino acids. The germline V gene has CDR1 MDHEN and CDR2 SYDVKM. Trimming shortened V by 5 bases and J by 9 bases, and 14 bases separated the two germline ends. DNA of the CDR3: TGTGCCAGCAGTCCAGGACAACCTTTTTCACCCCTCCACTTT. This sequence encodes CASSPGQPFSPLHF.

The J gene is TRBJ2-1, the V gene TRBV9, with TRBD1 matching 8 bases. Germline CDR1 reads SGDLS; CDR2 reads YYNGEE. The CDR3 sequence is 14 residues long. The V segment lost 2 bases and the J segment 6 bases; nucleotides outside the gene matches: 4. CDR3 protein: CASSVRTGSNEQFF. The CDR3 DNA reads TGTGCCAGCAGCGTTAGGACAGGGAGCAATGAGCAGTTCTTC.

The chain employs TRBV19 and TRBJ1-4, with 7 nucleotides matching TRBD1. Germline V gene lookup returns CDR1 LNHDA and CDR2 SQIVND (reference sequence). The CDR3 contains 14 residues. J was trimmed by 5 bases and V by 3 bases; bases with no gene match: 3. The CDR3 spells CASSINRGNEKLFF. The DNA for the CDR3 is TGTGCCAGTAGTATTAACAGGGGAAATGAAAAACTGTTTTTT. The full variable domain, completed using reference TRBV19 and TRBJ1-4, is DGGITQSPKYLFRKEGQNVTLSCEQNLNHDAMYWYRQDPGQGLRLIYYSQIVNDFQKGDIAEGYSVSREKKESFPLTVTSAQKNPTAFYLCASSINRGNEKLFFGSGTQLSVL.

The chain links TRBV30 to TRBJ1-5, with TRBD1 identical over 7 bases. CDR1 is GTSNPN and CDR2 is SVGIG in the germline V gene (reference sequence). V lost 0 bases, J lost 3 bases, and 5 bases stayed unmatched. The length of the CDR3 is 15 residues. The DNA of the CDR3 is TGTGCCTGGAGTGTACTAAGGGGGCCCAATCAGCCCCAGCATTTT. Encoded protein: CAWSVLRGPNQPQHF.

The gene calls are TRBV19 and TRBJ2-7; 7 nucleotides line up with TRBD1. The CDR3 has 18 amino acids. With V trimmed by 0 bases and J by 1 base, 12 bases remained unmatched. In germline, CDR1 is LNHDA, CDR2 SQIVND (reference sequence). For the CDR3, the DNA is TGTGCCAGTAGTATAGATCGAGATAACAGGGGAATTTCCTACGAGCAGTACTTC. As protein: CASSIDRDNRGISYEQYF.

The chain recombines TRBV20-1 with TRBJ1-1; the D gene is possibly TRBD1 (5 bases). V was cut by 6 bases and J by 9 bases, with 11 bases left in between. CDR1 DFQATT and CDR2 SNEGSKA come from the germline V gene (reference sequence). CDR3 length: 10 residues. This CDR3 is CSARRQKAFF. The DNA of the CDR3 is TGCAGTGCGAGAAGACAGAAAGCTTTCTTT.

V usage is TRBV20-1 and J usage is TRBJ2-3; 7 bases are shared with TRBD2. V lost 3 bases and J lost 4; bases outside the gene matches: 10. Germline V gene data show CDR1 as DFQATT and CDR2 as SNEGSKA (reference sequence). The CDR3 spans 15 residues. The CDR3 sequence: CSASSEAGWADTQYF. The CDR3 nucleotides are TGCAGTGCTAGTAGCGAAGCGGGGTGGGCAGATACGCAGTATTTT.